Following are 25 T cell receptor beta chains from one sample sequenced in a study of long-term antiretroviral therapy in people with HIV (dated by TCRdb to 2022 to 2024). The immunoSEQ hsTCRB v3.0 assay was used at survey level resolution to sequence the TRB variable region. As stored in TCRdb, this immuneACCESS dataset retains in-frame rearrangements with V and J assigned. A fraction of the clones does not appear; measured against another copy, unresolved V genes explain less than half of the discrepancy, and the remainder lacks a known reason. In this sample the table shows some 27,000 clones, around 77% of which occur a single time. Of the sample, approximately 10% is held by the ten largest clones. Specimen: unsorted PBMCs, collected 2.1 years after starting antiretroviral therapy. These receptors all stem from a man under 40 with HIV.

This clone occurred once. The genes are TRBV4-3 and TRBJ1-6; no firm D call. This CDR3 contains 14 residues. Trimming cost V 1 base and J 6 bases, with 7 bases left between them. CDR1 is LGHNA, CDR2 YSLEER, per germline. Here the CDR3 DNA reads TGCGCCAGCAGCCAAGTGGGAGTTAATTCACCCCTCCACTTT. Protein product: CASSQVGVNSPLHF.

This rearrangement joins TRBV7-8 to TRBJ1-4, with 9 bases aligning to TRBD1. The CDR3 has 17 amino acids. Per the germline V gene, CDR1 is SGHVS and CDR2 is FQNEAQ. Trimming at V came to 2 bases and at J to 0 bases, leaving 4 bases not matched to a gene. The CDR3 loop is CASSLSRQGATNEKLFF. The DNA for the CDR3 is TGTGCCAGCAGCTTAAGTAGACAGGGGGCAACTAATGAAAAACTGTTTTTT. Drawing the rest from reference TRBV7-8 and TRBJ1-4, the complete variable domain is GAGVSQSPRYKVAKRGQDVALRCDPISGHVSLFWYQQALGQGPEFLTYFQNEAQLDKSGLPSDRFFAERPEGSVSTLKIQRTQQEDSAVYLCASSLSRQGATNEKLFFGSGTQLSVL.

This clone was found a few times. The chain uses TRBV2 and TRBJ1-2; D perhaps matches TRBD1 (6 bases). Germline V gives CDR1 SNHLY, CDR2 FYNNEI. This CDR3 region has 16 residues. Trimming stripped 9 bases from V and 1 base from J, with 21 bases between. CDR3 nucleotide sequence: TGTGCCAGGAGAACCAGGGGCGCCCTGGATAACTATGGCTACACCTTC. It yields the protein CARRTRGALDNYGYTF.

The V and J genes are TRBV28 and TRBJ2-7; 9 nucleotides line up with TRBD1. The CDR3 length is 14 residues. Germline CDR1 MDHEN, CDR2 SYDVKM. The J segment lost 6 bases and the V segment lost 4 bases, leaving 7 bases of the junction unmatched. This chain's CDR3 is CASSSGTGMAEQYF. DNA for the CDR3: TGTGCCAGCAGTTCTGGGACAGGGATGGCCGAGCAGTACTTC.

The chain couples TRBV9 to TRBJ2-7; no reliable D call. CDR1 is SGDLS and CDR2 is YYNGEE in the germline V gene. Trimming took off 0 bases at V and 0 bases at J, with 7 bases between the two ends. This CDR3 comprises 14 residues. The CDR3 loop is CASSVGASSYEQYF. For the CDR3, the DNA is TGTGCCAGCAGCGTAGGCGCGAGCTCCTACGAGCAGTACTTC. The complete variable domain, with remaining parts taken from reference TRBV9 and TRBJ2-7, reads DSGVTQTPKHLITATGQRVTLRCSPRSGDLSVYWYQQSLDQGLQFLIQYYNGEERAKGNILERFSAQQFPDLHSELNLSSLELGDSALYFCASSVGASSYEQYFGPGTRLTVT.

The chain has TRBV10-3 and TRBJ2-3, with 10 bases aligning to TRBD1. This CDR3 has 16 amino acids. The germline gives CDR1 ENHRY, CDR2 SYGVKD. V gave up 2 bases and J gave up 0 bases; unmatched junction bases: 2. The CDR3 bases are TGTGCCATCAGTGAGAGGACAGGGGGAAGCACAGATACGCAGTATTTT. Protein: CAISERTGGSTDTQYF.

The chain has TRBV10-1 and TRBJ1-4, with 12 bases fitting TRBD1. The CDR3 is 16 residues long. With V trimmed by 6 bases and J by 2 bases, 4 bases remained unmatched. Germline CDR1 reads WNHNN; CDR2 reads SYGVQD (reference sequence). The CDR3 nucleotides read TGCGCCAGCAGGGGACAGGGGGCGCGTACTAATGAAAAACTGTTTTTT. Translation: CASRGQGARTNEKLFF.

The chain uses TRBV28 and TRBJ2-7; the D is unclear. V dropped 5 bases and J dropped 1 base, with 6 bases sitting between them. The CDR3 consists of 12 residues. Germline assignment: CDR1 MDHEN and CDR2 SYDVKM. The CDR3 loop is CASSPWSYEQYF. The CDR3 nucleotides read TGTGCCAGCAGTCCCTGGTCCTACGAGCAGTACTTC.

This clone was detected only a few times. This chain joins TRBV2 and TRBJ2-1; 9 bases match TRBD1. Germline assignment: CDR1 SNHLY and CDR2 FYNNEI. J lost 3 bases, V lost 8 bases, and 11 bases had no gene match. The length of the CDR3 is 16 residues. CDR3: CASEGTGTGIYNEQFF. DNA for the CDR3: TGTGCCAGCGAAGGAACCGGGACAGGGATCTACAATGAGCAGTTCTTC.

The gene calls are TRBV15 and TRBJ1-2, with 12 bases lining up with TRBD1. Trimming at V came to 6 bases and at J to 8 bases, leaving 7 bases not matched to a gene. Germline lookup yields CDR1 LNHNV and CDR2 YYDKDF (reference sequence). This CDR3 region has 14 residues. The CDR3 DNA sequence: TGTGCCACCAGAGGGACAGGGGGCACATTCGGCTACACCTTC. It translates to CATRGTGGTFGYTF.

This sequence joins TRBV25-1 and TRBJ2-1; D not resolved. The V gene's germline CDR1 is MGHDK and CDR2 SYGVNS. This CDR3 has 14 amino acids. V lost 1 base, J lost 7 bases, and 11 bases lay in between. The CDR3 sequence: CASSESAISNEQFF. The CDR3 region has the DNA TGTGCCAGCAGTGAATCGGCTATTTCAAATGAGCAGTTCTTC.

The V call is TRBV18, the J call TRBJ1-5, with D uncertain. This CDR3 is 13 amino acids long. The germline gives CDR1 KGHSH, CDR2 LQKENI. The germline V and J ends were trimmed by 3 bases and 2 bases, with 5 bases remaining between them. The CDR3 DNA reads as TGTGCCAGCTCACCTCAGGGCAATCAGCCCCAGCATTTT. Its protein is CASSPQGNQPQHF.

V is TRBV4-3 and J is TRBJ1-4; a possible D gene is TRBD1 (5 bases). V lost 1 base, J lost 4 bases, and 13 bases lay in between. The CDR3 is made up of 16 amino acids. Germline-derived CDR1 and CDR2 are LGHNA and YSLEER. As DNA, the CDR3 is TGCGCCAGCAGCCAAGCCCGGGGGGTGATTAATGAAAAACTGTTTTTT. Translated, it gives CASSQARGVINEKLFF.

The V gene is TRBV19, the J gene TRBJ1-6; maybe TRBD1 (5 bases). V lost 11 bases and J lost 11, with 19 bases in between. Germline V gene lookup returns CDR1 LNHDA and CDR2 SQIVND (reference sequence). There are 13 residues in the CDR3. This CDR3 reads CASSGTTVPPLHF. Written as DNA, the CDR3 is TGTGCCTCATCCGGGACCACGGTTCCACCCCTCCACTTT.

The J gene is TRBJ2-2, the V gene TRBV19; D not certain. The CDR3 is made up of 12 amino acids. V was shortened by 8 bases and J by 3 bases, with 7 bases between the two germline ends. Germline loops: CDR1 LNHDA, CDR2 SQIVND (reference sequence). The chain's CDR3 is CASRLDTGELFF. In nucleotides, the CDR3 is TGTGCCAGTCGTCTGGACACCGGGGAGCTGTTTTTT.

The chain links TRBV18 to TRBJ2-2; TRBD2 matches 8 bases. V dropped 3 bases and J dropped 4; count of bases not matched to a gene: 4. Germline V CDR1 and CDR2: KGHSH, LQKENI. The length of the CDR3 is 15 residues. CDR3 loop: CASSPSGVLTGELFF. The DNA for the CDR3 is TGTGCCAGCTCACCTAGCGGGGTCCTCACCGGGGAGCTGTTTTTT.

This rearrangement joins TRBV30 to TRBJ1-5; 10 bases agree with TRBD1. Germline values: CDR1 GTSNPN, CDR2 SVGIG (reference sequence). V trimming: 5 bases; J trimming: 6 bases; junction bases outside the gene matches: 4. This CDR3 spans 13 amino acids. The CDR3 reads CAWDRGLGQPQHF. DNA for the CDR3: TGTGCCTGGGACAGGGGGCTAGGTCAGCCCCAGCATTTT.

The chain recombines TRBV30 with TRBJ1-4; 9 bases are a match to TRBD1. The CDR3 is 15 amino acids. J was trimmed by 8 bases and V by 2 bases; bases with no gene match: 9. From germline, CDR1 is GTSNPN and CDR2 SVGIG (reference sequence). The CDR3 DNA follows: TGTGCCTGGAGTCTTCCGACAGGGGGTCTAGAAAAACTGTTTTTT. It codes for CAWSLPTGGLEKLFF.

The rearrangement links TRBV29-1 to TRBJ2-7, with D unresolved. Germline CDR1 SQVTM, CDR2 ANQGSEA. The CDR3 spans 14 residues. V lost 6 bases, J lost 4 bases, and 19 bases lay in between. The CDR3 sequence: CSVKPDPGYYEQYF. The CDR3 nucleotides read TGCAGCGTCAAGCCGGACCCCGGGTATTACGAGCAGTACTTC.

The V and J genes are TRBV7-9 and TRBJ2-3; no clear D. This CDR3 has 16 amino acids. Per the germline V gene, CDR1 is SEHNR and CDR2 is FQNEAQ (reference sequence). V was cut by 5 bases and J by 4 bases, with 19 bases left in between. The CDR3 here is CASSPSPVGISDTQYF. The DNA for the CDR3 is TGTGCCAGCAGCCCATCACCAGTAGGGATTTCAGATACGCAGTATTTT. Complete variable domain (other parts from reference TRBV7-9 and TRBJ2-3): DTGVSQNPRHKITKRGQNVTFRCDPISEHNRLYWYRQTLGQGPEFLTYFQNEAQLEKSRLLSDRFSAERPKGSFSTLEIQRTEQGDSAMYLCASSPSPVGISDTQYFGPGTRLTVL.

This chain joins TRBV7-2 and TRBJ2-1; D is unclear. V was cut by 1 base and J by 5 bases, with 9 bases left in between. Germline lookup yields CDR1 SGHTA and CDR2 FQGNSA. This CDR3 is 14 amino acids long. The CDR3 nucleotides are TGTGCCAGCAGCTTAGGTCCAGTAGACAATGAGCAGTTCTTC. Translation gives CASSLGPVDNEQFF.

The V call is TRBV11-2, the J call TRBJ2-7, with D possibly being TRBD1 (6 bases). This CDR3 has 14 amino acids. V was clipped by 4 bases and J by 7 bases, with 17 bases between them. The V gene's germline CDR1 is SGHAT and CDR2 FQNNGV. As DNA, the CDR3 is TGTGCCAGCAGCTCCCTCAGGGGTTCGGGGGAGCAGTACTTC. Amino acids: CASSSLRGSGEQYF.

The chain has TRBV5-6 and TRBJ1-5, with D perhaps TRBD1 (6 bases). The CDR3 has 16 amino acids. V lost 4 bases to trimming and J lost 1 base, with 15 bases between them. Germline CDR1 and CDR2: SGHDT and YYEEEE. CDR3 amino acids: CASSPRGGQSNQPQHF. In nucleotides, the CDR3 is TGTGCCAGCAGCCCCCGGGGGGGACAAAGCAATCAGCCCCAGCATTTT.

The chain couples TRBV7-2 to TRBJ2-5; TRBD1 or TRBD2 may be the D gene (5 bases each). The germline V gene has CDR1 SGHTA and CDR2 FQGNSA. Trimming took 1 base from V and 3 from J, leaving 15 bases between them. The CDR3 has 16 residues. The chain's CDR3 is CASSLGARDGEETQYF. CDR3 DNA sequence: TGTGCCAGCAGCTTAGGAGCCCGGGACGGTGAAGAGACCCAGTACTTC. Full variable domain (remainder filled in from reference TRBV7-2 and TRBJ2-5): GAGVSQSPSNKVTEKGKDVELRCDPISGHTALYWYRQSLGQGLEFLIYFQGNSAPDKSGLPSDRFSAERTGGSVSTLTIQRTQQEDSAVYLCASSLGARDGEETQYFGPGTRLLVL.

The chain combines TRBV7-9 with TRBJ2-7; 9 bases fit TRBD1. V dropped 5 bases and J dropped 3; count of bases not matched to a gene: 11. The CDR3 contains 16 residues. In germline, CDR1 is SEHNR, CDR2 FQNEAQ (reference sequence). This CDR3 reads CASSPGSGTGRYEQYF. CDR3 DNA: TGTGCCAGCAGCCCCGGATCTGGGACAGGGCGCTACGAGCAGTACTTC. Full variable domain (missing parts from reference TRBV7-9 and TRBJ2-7): DTGVSQNPRHKITKRGQNVTFRCDPISEHNRLYWYRQTLGQGPEFLTYFQNEAQLEKSRLLSDRFSAERPKGSFSTLEIQRTEQGDSAMYLCASSPGSGTGRYEQYFGPGTRLTVT.